The clone carrying this T cell receptor (beta chain) has more than one count but fewer than ten. The antigen is unknown. This entry belongs to a study of beta chain features in type 1 diabetes. The CDR3 is 15 amino acids. Germline-derived CDR1 and CDR2 are MNHEY and SMNVEV (reference sequence). The V and J ends lost 6 bases and 5 bases respectively, with 16 bases between them. Findings and caveats of the study: Reduced insertions and increased deletions marked VDJ junctions in type 1 diabetes patients. Shortening that was moderate but significant affected the TCRB CDR3s of Type 1 diabetes patients in all four CD4+ subsets. When cDNA is sequenced, cells with high TCR expression could be over-represented.

Every bit of the isolated RNA underwent reverse transcription, so sequencing read expressed TCRB transcripts. The assay was immunoSEQ multiplex PCR, and TCRdb's table has in-frame clones only and misses some. The sample yields around 690,000 clones, under 15% seen once. Based on CD45RO/CCR7/CD25/CD127/CD95/CD27, CD4+ regulatory, stem cell-like memory, naive and central memory cells were sorted. Over 95% purity was reached by all sorted populations. J is TRBJ2-2 and V is TRBV27; D not certain. The TCR originated in a man between 25 and 39 years old with type 1 diabetes. Material for sequencing was naive CD4+ T cells from blood. The CDR3 bases are TGTGCCAGCAGGGGGAATTGGGGTTTGACCGGGGAGCTGTTTTTT. This sequence encodes CASRGNWGLTGELFF.